Presented here are 29 T cell receptor beta chains from one specimen sequenced in a study of T cell responses to AZD1222 COVID-19 vaccine. TCRdb's copy holds only in-frame clones and misses some; the assay was immunoSEQ multiplex PCR. The sample contains over 70,000 clones, around nine tenths of which appear only once. The sequenced sample was peripheral blood, obtained on day 0 of MenACWY control vaccination. Source of these receptors: an adult in good health.

This sequence joins TRBV5-8 and TRBJ1-1; no clear D. Per the germline V gene, CDR1 is SGHTS and CDR2 is YDEGEE. CDR3 length equals 13 residues. Trimming cost V 0 bases and J 11 bases, with 14 bases left between them. As DNA, the CDR3 is TGTGCCAGCAGCTTGGTAGGAGTCGATATGGCTTTCTTT. This encodes CASSLVGVDMAFF.

V usage is TRBV19 and J usage is TRBJ1-1, with 11 positions matching TRBD1. CDR1 is LNHDA, CDR2 SQIVND, per germline (reference sequence). Trimming took 7 bases from V and 4 from J; bases not matched to a gene: 8. The CDR3 covers 15 residues. The chain's CDR3 is CASTSTGTGGTEAFF. In DNA, the CDR3 is TGTGCCAGTACCTCGACCGGGACAGGGGGCACTGAAGCTTTCTTT.

The V gene is TRBV10-3, the J gene TRBJ1-6, with TRBD1 matching over 7 bases. Per germline, CDR1 ENHRY and CDR2 SYGVKD. V trimming: 5 bases; J trimming: 7 bases; junction bases outside the gene matches: 5. The CDR3 runs 14 residues. The CDR3 reads CAISWDSSNSPLHF. The CDR3 DNA reads TGTGCCATCAGTTGGGACAGCAGCAATTCACCCCTCCACTTT.

V usage is TRBV27 and J usage is TRBJ2-7; D tentatively fits TRBD1 or TRBD2 (5 bases each). The CDR3 is made up of 14 amino acids. Trimming pared 2 bases from V and 0 bases from J, leaving 8 bases between. Germline-derived CDR1 and CDR2 are MNHEY and SMNVEV (reference sequence). The CDR3 spells CASSLRDGSYEQYF. In nucleotides, the CDR3 is TGTGCCAGCAGTTTAAGGGACGGCTCCTACGAGCAGTACTTC.

The chain links TRBV18 to TRBJ1-1; D perhaps matches TRBD1 (5 bases). Germline CDR1 KGHSH, CDR2 LQKENI. Trimming pared 3 bases from V and 1 base from J, leaving 15 bases between. The CDR3 is made up of 16 amino acids. As DNA, the CDR3 is TGTGCCAGCTCACCGGCTGCTGCAGGGAGGAACACTGAAGCTTTCTTT. Protein: CASSPAAAGRNTEAFF.

This chain uses TRBV4-1 with TRBJ1-5; 7 bases align to TRBD1. The V and J ends lost 0 bases and 4 bases, in that order; junction bases with no gene match: 6. This CDR3 is 16 amino acids long. Germline CDR1 and CDR2: MGHRA and YSYEKL. In nucleotides, the CDR3 is TGCGCCAGCAGCCAAGATCTGGGACAGAGGAATCAGCCCCAGCATTTT. It encodes CASSQDLGQRNQPQHF.

The chain recombines TRBV4-2 with TRBJ2-1; D may match TRBD1 or TRBD2 (5 bases each). V dropped 6 bases and J dropped 5 bases, with 17 bases sitting between them. This CDR3 comprises 15 residues. CDR1 is LGHNA and CDR2 is YNFKEQ in the germline V gene. CDR3 amino acids: CASRPSGTDNNEQFF. DNA of the CDR3: TGTGCCAGCAGGCCTAGTGGGACGGATAACAATGAGCAGTTCTTC.

The V call is TRBV7-2, the J call TRBJ1-1; D uncertain. Germline V gives CDR1 SGHTA, CDR2 FQGNSA. The CDR3 consists of 13 residues. Between the trimmed V and J ends, which lost 2 bases and 3 bases, there was a span of 7 bases. The CDR3 sequence: CASSLRRDTEAFF. CDR3 DNA sequence: TGTGCCAGCAGCTTAAGACGAGACACTGAAGCTTTCTTT.

The chain uses TRBV30 and TRBJ1-2, with 7 bases that match TRBD1. Unmatched junction bases numbered 8, after V lost 0 bases and J lost 1 base. CDR1 is GTSNPN and CDR2 is SVGIG in the germline V gene (reference sequence). The CDR3 spans 16 residues. DNA of the CDR3: TGTGCCTGGAGTGTACAGGGGACACCTTTTAACTATGGCTACACCTTC. Protein: CAWSVQGTPFNYGYTF.

This clone was detected a few times. The chain has TRBV29-1 and TRBJ2-6; TRBD1 aligns across 11 bases. Germline trimming cut 7 bases from V and 2 bases from J; bases unmatched to any gene: 4. The CDR3 sequence is 15 residues long. Germline V gene lookup returns CDR1 SQVTM and CDR2 ANQGSEA. CDR3 bases: TGCAGCGCAGGGACAGGGGGAACTGGGGCCAACGTCCTGACTTTC. This sequence encodes CSAGTGGTGANVLTF.

The sample holds a few counts of this clone. This chain connects TRBV27 to TRBJ2-7; TRBD1 aligns across 7 bases. Trimming at V came to 10 bases and at J to 3 bases, leaving 6 bases not matched to a gene. The CDR3 runs to 12 residues. Looked up from germline, CDR1 is MNHEY and CDR2 is SMNVEV (reference sequence). CDR3 loop: CATPTGCYEQYF. The CDR3 DNA is TGTGCCACCCCGACAGGGTGCTACGAGCAGTACTTC.

The V and J genes are TRBV28 and TRBJ1-5; D remains ambiguous. The CDR3 covers 13 residues. Germline CDR1 reads MDHEN; CDR2 reads SYDVKM. V was pared by 7 bases and J by 0 bases, with 7 bases between. DNA for the CDR3: TGTGCCAGCATCCCAAATAGCAATCAGCCCCAGCATTTT. This codes for CASIPNSNQPQHF.

The rearrangement links TRBV5-1 to TRBJ1-2, with 9 bases aligning to TRBD1. The J segment lost 2 bases and the V segment lost 5 bases, leaving 4 bases of the junction unmatched. The CDR3 is 14 residues long. Looked up from germline, CDR1 is SGHRS and CDR2 is YFSETQ. As DNA, the CDR3 is TGCGCCAGCAGACCCGGGACAGGGAACTATGGCTACACCTTC. This sequence encodes CASRPGTGNYGYTF.

The rearrangement links TRBV24-1 to TRBJ1-5, with D possibly being TRBD1 (5 bases). Deletions cut 2 bases from V and 7 bases from J, with 11 bases between. This CDR3 contains 14 residues. The germline V gene has CDR1 KGHDR and CDR2 SFDVKD. This CDR3 is CATSDSGTRQPQHF. The CDR3 region has the DNA TGTGCCACCAGTGATTCAGGGACGCGGCAGCCCCAGCATTTT.

The gene calls are TRBV7-2 and TRBJ1-5; 8 nucleotides align to TRBD1. V shed 1 base, J shed 1 base, and the junction held 3 bases outside the gene matches. Germline values: CDR1 SGHTA, CDR2 FQGNSA. The CDR3 extends over 16 amino acids. Here the CDR3 DNA reads TGTGCCAGCAGCTTAGGCAGGGGGCAAAGCAATCAGCCCCAGCATTTT. Its translation is CASSLGRGQSNQPQHF.

The CDR3 DNA sequence: TGCAGTGCTAGTGCGGGACCTAATCAGCCCCAGCATTTT. It translates to CSASAGPNQPQHF. The chain combines TRBV20-1 with TRBJ1-5, with D possibly TRBD1 on 5 matching bases. This CDR3 is 13 amino acids long. The germline V gene has CDR1 DFQATT and CDR2 SNEGSKA (reference sequence). V was pared by 3 bases and J by 4 bases, with 10 bases between.

The chain has TRBV5-4 and TRBJ2-2; no reliable D call. The CDR3 contains 14 residues. Germline V lookup: CDR1 SGHNT, CDR2 YYREEE (reference sequence). V was pared by 0 bases and J by 7 bases, with 10 bases between. The CDR3 sequence: CASSLGMGSGELFF. The CDR3, as DNA: TGTGCCAGCAGCTTGGGAATGGGAAGCGGGGAGCTGTTTTTT.

The V call is TRBV30, the J call TRBJ1-5, with TRBD1 as a possible D gene (5 bases). The CDR3 extends over 14 amino acids. CDR1 is GTSNPN, CDR2 SVGIG, per germline (reference sequence). Trimming pared 0 bases from V and 7 bases from J, leaving 13 bases between. CDR3 region: CAWSVLGDRQPQHF. The CDR3 bases are TGTGCCTGGAGTGTACTAGGGGATCGACAGCCCCAGCATTTT. Using reference TRBV30 and TRBJ1-5 for the parts outside the CDR3, the full variable domain is SQTIHQWPATLVQPVGSPLSLECTVEGTSNPNLYWYRQAAGRGLQLLFYSVGIGQISSEVPQNLSASRPQDRQFILSSKKLLLSDSGFYLCAWSVLGDRQPQHFGDGTRLSIL.

The rearrangement links TRBV5-4 to TRBJ2-5; D is uncertain. V lost 4 bases and J lost 3, with 13 bases in between. The germline V gene has CDR1 SGHNT and CDR2 YYREEE (reference sequence). This CDR3 contains 14 residues. The CDR3 is CASSRLATEETQYF. As DNA, the CDR3 is TGTGCCAGCAGCAGATTGGCGACTGAAGAGACCCAGTACTTC.

This sequence joins TRBV18 and TRBJ1-2; 9 bases are a match to TRBD1. This CDR3 has 15 amino acids. The V and J ends lost 3 bases and 3 bases, in that order; junction bases with no gene match: 5. Germline CDR1 KGHSH, CDR2 LQKENI. The CDR3 sequence is CASSPTGQGYYGYTF. CDR3 nucleotides: TGTGCCAGCTCACCTACGGGACAGGGCTACTATGGCTACACCTTC.

The rearrangement uses TRBV5-5 and TRBJ1-2; unclear D gene. Trimming cost V 1 base and J 2 bases, with 12 bases left between them. Germline CDR1 is SGHKS and CDR2 is YYEKEE (reference sequence). The CDR3 is 15 amino acids. The CDR3 coding sequence is TGTGCCAGCAGCTTGTTGCAGGCGCTCAACTATGGCTACACCTTC. Translating gives CASSLLQALNYGYTF.

The chain uses TRBV30 and TRBJ1-1; D remains unclear. Germline CDR1 and CDR2: GTSNPN and SVGIG (reference sequence). CDR3 length: 15 amino acids. Trimming removed 0 bases from V and 0 bases from J, with 11 bases in between. CDR3 sequence: CAWSVSEGLNTEAFF. In nucleotides, the CDR3 is TGTGCCTGGAGTGTTTCCGAGGGCCTGAACACTGAAGCTTTCTTT.

The J gene is TRBJ2-6, the V gene TRBV14; perhaps TRBD1 as D (5 bases). The germline gives CDR1 SGHDN, CDR2 FVKESK. V lost 0 bases to trimming and J lost 0 bases, with 18 bases between them. The CDR3 has 20 amino acids. CDR3 protein: CASSQEGWGGAYSGANVLTF. The CDR3 region has the DNA TGTGCCAGCAGCCAAGAAGGATGGGGCGGTGCCTACTCTGGGGCCAACGTCCTGACTTTC.

The chain couples TRBV7-8 to TRBJ2-7, with 7 bases that match TRBD1. Per the germline V gene, CDR1 is SGHVS and CDR2 is FQNEAQ. V lost 5 bases and J lost 0; bases outside the gene matches: 7. The CDR3 length is 15 residues. The DNA for the CDR3 is TGTGCCAGCAGCCCCGGGACAGATTTCTCCTACGAGCAGTACTTC. It encodes CASSPGTDFSYEQYF. Variable domain in full (rest from reference TRBV7-8 and TRBJ2-7): GAGVSQSPRYKVAKRGQDVALRCDPISGHVSLFWYQQALGQGPEFLTYFQNEAQLDKSGLPSDRFFAERPEGSVSTLKIQRTQQEDSAVYLCASSPGTDFSYEQYFGPGTRLTVT.

The CDR3 region is CASELRGFGAQYF. For the CDR3, the DNA is TGTGCCAGCGAATTAAGGGGGTTCGGGGCCCAGTACTTC. This rearrangement joins TRBV5-6 to TRBJ2-5, with a possible D match to TRBD1 (6 bases). V lost 7 bases, J lost 9 bases, and 19 bases lay in between. CDR3 size: 13 residues. The germline gives CDR1 SGHDT, CDR2 YYEEEE.

The chain employs TRBV4-1 and TRBJ2-1; a possible D gene is TRBD2 (5 bases). The CDR3 extends over 14 amino acids. Germline V gives CDR1 MGHRA, CDR2 YSYEKL. The V and J ends lost 1 base and 5 bases respectively, with 9 bases between them. The CDR3 nucleotides read TGCGCCAGCAGCCAAGGGAAAGCGGACAATGAGCAGTTCTTC. It specifies CASSQGKADNEQFF.

In nucleotides, the CDR3 is TGCAGCGTGGACAGGGAGGGCTATGGCTACACCTTC. It codes for CSVDREGYGYTF. V and J are TRBV29-1 and TRBJ1-2, with 8 bases aligning to TRBD1. V shed 6 bases, J shed 4 bases, and the junction held 4 bases outside the gene matches. Germline CDR1 SQVTM, CDR2 ANQGSEA. This CDR3 contains 12 residues.

The V and J genes are TRBV14 and TRBJ1-5, with unresolved D. This CDR3 comprises 13 residues. The ends were cut back, 4 bases at V and 4 bases at J, with 8 bases in the middle. Looked up from germline, CDR1 is SGHDN and CDR2 is FVKESK. The CDR3 here is CASSPDLNQPQHF. Here the CDR3 DNA reads TGTGCCAGCAGCCCCGACTTAAATCAGCCCCAGCATTTT.

The chain is built from TRBV6-5 and TRBJ1-5, with unresolved D. CDR1 is MNHEY, CDR2 SVGAGI, per germline. The CDR3 runs 13 residues. Trimming pared 8 bases from V and 0 bases from J, leaving 8 bases between. The CDR3 DNA reads as TGTGCCAGCGGAAGCTATAGCAATCAGCCCCAGCATTTT. Amino acids: CASGSYSNQPQHF.